A single sample is the source of the 17 T cell receptor beta chains below, sequenced in a study of PD-1 blockade in classical Hodgkin lymphoma. Sequencing used immunoSEQ multiplex PCR; TCRdb keeps in-frame clones, though not all of them. The sample includes 15,000 to 20,000 clones, approximately 62% of them seen just once. Described time point: cycle 4 day 1 (C4D1), after 5 to 7 weeks of nivolumab. Every patient was affected by relapse after autologous stem cell transplantation, while exposure to brentuximab vedotin was not uniform. Here the sequenced sample was peripheral blood mononuclear cells (PBMCs), taken before the fourth cycle of nivolumab. Receptor source: a human donor with classical Hodgkin lymphoma.

This clone turned up a few times. The V and J genes are TRBV11-2 and TRBJ1-1, with 9 positions matching TRBD1. Losses at the gene ends were 5 bases for V and 2 bases for J; bases not matched to a gene: 18. The germline V gene has CDR1 SGHAT and CDR2 FQNNGV. The CDR3 runs to 19 residues. CDR3 DNA sequence: TGTGCCAGCAGCCCATACCCCCACATGACAGGGGGGAAAAACACTGAAGCTTTCTTT. It translates to CASSPYPHMTGGKNTEAFF.

This clone was observed a handful of times. The rearrangement links TRBV30 to TRBJ2-3; possible D gene TRBD1, 7 bases. Looked up from germline, CDR1 is GTSNPN and CDR2 is SVGIG (reference sequence). The CDR3 loop spans 11 amino acids. The V end lost 2 bases, the J end lost 14 bases, and 14 bases lay between the germline ends. CDR3 protein: CAWSRETGTYF. The CDR3 DNA sequence: TGTGCCTGGAGTCGGGAGACAGGGACGTATTTT.

This clone is classed as medium-sized. V is TRBV7-9 and J is TRBJ1-2, with 7 bases fitting TRBD1. V lost 0 bases, J lost 4 bases, and 2 bases stayed unmatched. The CDR3 length is 14 residues. Germline CDR1 reads SEHNR; CDR2 reads FQNEAQ (reference sequence). CDR3 coding DNA: TGTGCCAGCAGCTTAGCCGACAGGGCCTATGGCTACACCTTC. Translation gives CASSLADRAYGYTF. Together with reference TRBV7-9 and TRBJ1-2, the CDR3 gives the full variable domain: DTGVSQNPRHKITKRGQNVTFRCDPISEHNRLYWYRQTLGQGPEFLTYFQNEAQLEKSRLLSDRFSAERPKGSFSTLEIQRTEQGDSAMYLCASSLADRAYGYTFGSGTRLTVV.

The V call is TRBV19, the J call TRBJ2-1; TRBD2 aligns across 13 bases. In germline, CDR1 is LNHDA, CDR2 SQIVND (reference sequence). The CDR3 consists of 15 residues. V lost 5 bases to trimming and J lost 8 bases; unmatched junction nucleotides: 6. For the CDR3, the DNA is TGTGCCAGTAGTCTCAGGACTAGCGGGAGCGATGAGCAGTTCTTC. It encodes CASSLRTSGSDEQFF.

The sample holds a few counts of this clone. CDR3 in DNA: TGTGCCAGCAGCCGAACAGGGGGACAAGAGACCCAGTACTTC. Translating it yields CASSRTGGQETQYF. J is TRBJ2-5 and V is TRBV4-2, with TRBD1 matching over 8 bases. Per the germline V gene, CDR1 is LGHNA and CDR2 is YNFKEQ. The CDR3 is 14 residues long. With 4 bases clipped from V and 2 bases from J, the junction kept 3 bases outside the gene matches.

This rearrangement joins TRBV28 to TRBJ2-3, with 10 positions matching TRBD1. Trimming cost V 2 bases and J 4 bases; bases outside gene matches: 3. Germline loops: CDR1 MDHEN, CDR2 SYDVKM. CDR3 length equals 15 residues. DNA for the CDR3: TGTGCCAGCAGTTTAGTGGGGACAGGGGCAGATACGCAGTATTTT. Translation gives CASSLVGTGADTQYF.

The CDR3 bases are TGTGCCAGCAACAGGGAGACTGGGGCCAACGTCCTGACTTTC. The encoded protein is CASNRETGANVLTF. The rearrangement links TRBV6-5 to TRBJ2-6, with a weak D call TRBD1 (6 bases). Germline V gene data show CDR1 as MNHEY and CDR2 as SVGAGI. The length of the CDR3 is 14 residues. Trimming took 7 bases from V and 2 from J, leaving 9 bases between them.

This clone was picked up a small number of times. The V and J genes are TRBV6-4 and TRBJ1-1; D is ambiguous. CDR1 is MRHNA and CDR2 is SNTAGT in the germline V gene. This CDR3 has 13 residues. V lost 5 bases, J lost 2 bases, and 9 bases lay in between. CDR3 coding DNA: TGTGCCAGCAGTAAGGGTAGCAACACTGAAGCTTTCTTT. Its translation: CASSKGSNTEAFF.

V and J are TRBV28 and TRBJ2-7; either TRBD1 or TRBD2 may supply D (5 bases each). Trimming took 7 bases from V and 3 from J, leaving 19 bases between them. Germline CDR1 and CDR2: MDHEN and SYDVKM. The CDR3 totals 15 residues. DNA of the CDR3: TGTGCCAGCAACGGACATCCTTCGGGGAGCTACGAGCAGTACTTC. This codes for CASNGHPSGSYEQYF.

The rearrangement joins TRBV5-1 to TRBJ2-5; D possibly matches TRBD1 or TRBD2 (5 bases each). The end of the DNA aligns better with TRBJ2-7, so the J call may be wrong. CDR3 length equals 17 residues. From germline, CDR1 is SGHRS and CDR2 YFSETQ. The CDR3 sequence is CASSIRPGTASSYEQYF. In DNA, the CDR3 is TGCGCCAGCAGCATCCGTCCCGGGACGGCTAGCTCCTACGAGCAGTACTTC.

This clone came up a few times. The chain joins TRBV27 to TRBJ2-1; D may match TRBD1 or TRBD2 (5 bases each). V gave up 6 bases and J gave up 6 bases, with 21 bases separating them. Germline CDR1 and CDR2: MNHEY and SMNVEV (reference sequence). The CDR3 is 16 residues long. For the CDR3, the DNA is TGTGCCAGCAGCCCAACCGACTCCCGTGGGGGCAATGAGCAGTTCTTC. Translated, it gives CASSPTDSRGGNEQFF.

Concerning this clone: Other DNA sequences within the sample encode an identical CDR3. The genes are TRBV13 and TRBJ2-1; D uncertain. The CDR3 has 13 residues. Trimming stripped 1 base from V and 4 bases from J, with 5 bases between. Germline V lookup: CDR1 PRHDT, CDR2 FYEKMQ (reference sequence). DNA of the CDR3: TGTGCCAGCAGCTTAGAGCGTTACAATGAGCAGTTCTTC. This codes for CASSLERYNEQFF. The full variable domain, with the rest looked up from reference TRBV13 and TRBJ2-1, is AAGVIQSPRHLIKEKRETATLKCYPIPRHDTVYWYQQGPGQDPQFLISFYEKMQSDKGSIPDRFSAQQFSDYHSELNMSSLELGDSALYFCASSLERYNEQFFGPGTRLTVL.

A few counts support this clone. The chain links TRBV5-1 to TRBJ2-5; D unclear. Germline V lookup: CDR1 SGHRS, CDR2 YFSETQ. CDR3 length equals 11 residues. V was cut by 4 bases and J by 1 base, with 2 bases left in between. In nucleotides, the CDR3 is TGCGCCAGCAGCCCCCAAGAGACCCAGTACTTC. Its translation: CASSPQETQYF. The full variable domain, in which reference TRBV5-1 and TRBJ2-5 provide the parts outside the CDR3, is KAGVTQTPRYLIKTRGQQVTLSCSPISGHRSVSWYQQTPGQGLQFLFEYFSETQRNKGNFPGRFSGRQFSNSRSEMNVSTLELGDSALYLCASSPQETQYFGPGTRLLVL.

This clone was counted only a few times. V gene TRBV6-1 combines with J gene TRBJ2-7; tentative D call: TRBD2 (5 bases). This CDR3 contains 12 residues. Germline loops: CDR1 MNHNS, CDR2 SASEGT. V was pared by 6 bases and J by 3 bases, with 9 bases between. The CDR3 sequence: CASRDSSYEQYF. The CDR3 DNA is TGTGCCAGCAGGGACTCAAGCTACGAGCAGTACTTC.

The chain has TRBV9 and TRBJ1-5; 7 bases line up with TRBD1. V shed 3 bases, J shed 3 bases, and the junction held 6 bases outside the gene matches. CDR3 length: 15 residues. CDR1 SGDLS and CDR2 YYNGEE come from the germline V gene. CDR3 residues: CASSAGTAPNQPQHF. In nucleotides, the CDR3 is TGTGCCAGCAGCGCCGGGACAGCTCCCAATCAGCCCCAGCATTTT.

V is TRBV9 and J is TRBJ2-7, with 7 bases that match TRBD2. V was pared by 2 bases and J by 1 base, with 3 bases of the junction left unmatched. Germline V CDR1 and CDR2: SGDLS, YYNGEE. CDR3 size: 14 residues. This CDR3 reads CASSVASGSYEQYF. Here the CDR3 DNA reads TGTGCCAGCAGCGTGGCTAGCGGTTCCTACGAGCAGTACTTC.

In this sample, this clone turned up a few times. The chain employs TRBV6-1 and TRBJ2-1, with a weak D call TRBD2 (5 bases). Deletions cut 3 bases from V and 6 bases from J, with 18 bases between. Per the germline V gene, CDR1 is MNHNS and CDR2 is SASEGT. This CDR3 is built from 16 residues. The CDR3 DNA follows: TGTGCCAGCAGTGATAGTAGCGTGGTGGGATTCAATGAGCAGTTCTTC. It codes for CASSDSSVVGFNEQFF.